The T cell receptor beta chain described here comes from a study of T-cell reconstitution after alpha-beta-depleted transplantation in children. Whole-study findings and limits: At one year after transplant, newly produced T cells mostly accounted for T-cell counts and diversity. Reportedly, alpha-beta T cells present about two months post-transplant originated from several hundred expanded clones of graft origin.

To note about this clonotype: Its target is not known.

V lost 0 bases, J lost 1 base, and 4 bases stayed unmatched. CDR3 size: 18 residues. In germline, CDR1 is SGHKS, CDR2 YYEKEE (reference sequence). It was with unique molecular identifiers that the TCRbeta library was prepared. TCRdb itself ran the PCR reads through MiXCR, one entry per CDR3 protein. The profile shows some 200,000 distinct CDR3 sequences, approximately 8.4% of them singletons. This specimen was PBMCs, mostly from graft donor cells, taken 360 days after TCRalphabeta/CD19-depleted stem cell transplant. The clonotype was recovered from a male patient between 2 and 10 years old who had a stem cell transplant for acute myeloid leukemia, so the T cells may come from the graft donor. This chain joins TRBV5-5 and TRBJ2-5; 15 positions match TRBD2. The CDR3 here is CASSLGRTSGGVQETQYF. Here the CDR3 DNA reads TGTGCCAGCAGCTTGGGGCGGACTAGCGGGGGGGTCCAAGAGACCCAGTACTTC.